This TCR beta chain was captured by sequencing in a study of radiotherapy plus CTLA-4 blockade in lung cancer. Study information: An objective response was seen in 15% to 20% of patients, and disease control in 25% to 40%.

Unmatched junction bases numbered 6, after V lost 3 bases and J lost 4 bases. CDR1 is ENHRY and CDR2 is SYGVKD in the germline V gene. The CDR3 has 16 residues. Turning to this clone: No antigen is known for it.

Study outcomes and limitations: An expansion of tumor-derived TCR clones occurred in blood after radiotherapy plus ipilimumab. Early blood T cell clone dynamics, with interferon-beta, were reported to best predict response.

People whose metastatic non-small-cell lung cancer was chemo-refractory got focal radiation along with CTLA-4 blockade by ipilimumab. Produced via immunoSEQ multiplex PCR; TCRdb's table is partial and in-frame only. Counted here are 35,000 to 50,000 clones, 55% to 80% occurring once; the ten biggest clones make up around 3.3%. The receptor comes from a human donor with non-small cell lung cancer who had a complete response to radiotherapy plus ipilimumab. The chain uses TRBV10-3 and TRBJ2-2; 9 nucleotides align to TRBD1. This sample comprised peripheral blood, obtained from a patient treated with radiotherapy plus ipilimumab. Here the CDR3 DNA reads TGTGCCATCAGTGAAACCGGGACAGGGTTCACCGGGGAGCTGTTTTTT. This encodes CAISETGTGFTGELFF.